Listed below are T cell receptor beta chains from one sample, sequenced in a study of CD8+CD57+ T cells in acquired aplastic anemia. TCRdb reanalysed the reads using MiXCR and keeps one entry per CDR3 protein. This sample has about 160,000 distinct CDR3 sequences, with 60% to 80% found just once. Sequencing input: sorted CD4+, CD8+, or CD8+CD57+ T cells (not recorded which) from PBMCs. These receptors were obtained from a human donor with aplastic anemia. CDR3s leave out the opening cysteine and the closing phenylalanine or tryptophan. Each record gives: J gene, clone size, V gene, CDR3 protein. Only some rows state a clone size, as once, few, many or a class for expanded clones.

TRBJ2-7	-	TRBV20-1	SASRASGSHEQY
TRBJ2-3	-	TRBV15	ATSIRTVGTDTQY
TRBJ2-2	-	TRBV25-1	LRGPCTGELF
TRBJ2-5	many	TRBV9	ASSAPVDSQETQY
TRBJ2-3	few	TRBV6-1	ASSQGEATTDTQY
TRBJ2-1	-	TRBV24-1	ATSASFSGGTSLGNEQF
TRBJ2-1	-	TRBV7-2	ASSLVGGPPGI
TRBJ1-3	once	TRBV10-3	AIRGAYQPPGNTIY
TRBJ2-1	-	TRBV9	ASSVGAGGGYNEQF
TRBJ2-2	-	TRBV15	ATSRKTNTGELF
TRBJ2-5	-	TRBV7-9	ASSPGGGSGRAGETQY
TRBJ2-1	-	TRBV7-8	ASSFRPGDEQF
TRBJ1-2	few	TRBV14	ASSQVRGYGYT
TRBJ1-1	few	TRBV7-9	ASSSQGSTEAF
TRBJ1-3	-	TRBV7-9	ASSLARTGRGNTIY
TRBJ2-2	-	TRBV12-3/TRBV12-4	ASSFLGPPTGELF
TRBJ2-1	once	TRBV7-9	ASSLIGGQGKDNEQF
TRBJ2-7	-	TRBV20-1	SANADGRRYEQY
TRBJ2-5	few	TRBV15	ATSRGGLAGGETQY
TRBJ1-6	-	TRBV9	ASSPEINSPLH
TRBJ2-7	-	TRBV20-1	SATPGRSQLHFYEQY
TRBJ2-7	few	TRBV10-1	ASSEYRGPYEQY
TRBJ1-1	many	TRBV2	ASRGNREEITEAF
TRBJ1-2	few	TRBV2	ASSETIYGYT
TRBJ2-3	once	TRBV6-6	ASSFASGGSGTQY
TRBJ2-3	many	TRBV20-1	SVHRLNRPAHGTDTQY
TRBJ1-2	-	TRBV7-9	ASSATVTDPGGYT
TRBJ2-3	many	TRBV25-1	ASSELRRENTDTQY
TRBJ2-1	-	TRBV7-9	ASSLSVSYNEQF
TRBJ2-1	-	TRBV4-3	ASSQEGGPNEQF
TRBJ2-5	-	TRBV15	ATSRQGPQETQY
TRBJ2-7	few	TRBV25-1	ASSESGETYEQY
TRBJ2-5	-	TRBV5-6	ASSSGGLFQETQY
TRBJ2-3	-	TRBV19	ASYVSGGITDTQY
TRBJ1-2	medium-sized	TRBV12-3/TRBV12-4	ASAWDDRETNYGYT
TRBJ2-1	-	TRBV19	ASSMAAGPYNEQF
TRBJ2-2	-	TRBV24-1	ATSVTAHTGELL
TRBJ2-3	few	TRBV2	ASRPGTSGRTDTQY
TRBJ1-1	-	TRBV6-6	ASSYHTQVEAF
TRBJ2-3	-	TRBV5-6	ASSTAAGTTDTQY
TRBJ2-3	-	TRBV9	ASSVHRGSADTQY
TRBJ2-7	-	TRBV15	TTSDRVYEQY
TRBJ2-1	-	TRBV4-2	ASSPIGTANEQF
TRBJ2-7	many	TRBV29-1	SVTRGTSTYEQY
TRBJ1-2	-	TRBV4-1	ASSPDRANYGYT
TRBJ1-1	-	TRBV7-8	ASKFQGVMNTEAF
TRBJ2-2	-	TRBV10-1	ASRSTPGGGTGELF
TRBJ2-2	few	TRBV10-3	AFTADGELF
TRBJ2-1	few	TRBV11-3	ASSPGGITQYEQF
TRBJ1-6	-	TRBV7-9	ASSLRTGNPNSPLH
TRBJ1-2	few	TRBV7-3	ASSPGNAVGGYT
TRBJ2-2	once	TRBV25-1	ASSDPGGRNTGELF
TRBJ1-4	-	TRBV15	ATARQATNEKLF